The 23 T cell receptor beta chains below all came from one sample that was sequenced in a study of control samples from healthy donors and cancer patients. Repertoires were generated with immunoSEQ multiplex PCR, while TCRdb's copy carries only in-frame clones and drops some. This sample has more than 90,000 clones, with roughly 89% found just once. Sequenced sample: blood. These receptors were taken from a man aged 30-40 years in good health.

The gene calls are TRBV7-9 and TRBJ2-3, with 14 bases lining up with TRBD2. The ends lost 4 bases at V and 2 bases at J; junction bases unmatched: 8. The germline V gene has CDR1 SEHNR and CDR2 FQNEAQ (reference sequence). This CDR3 has 18 residues. The CDR3 nucleotides read TGTGCCAGCAGCTCGTTGGGGGGACTAGCGGGAGACACAGATACGCAGTATTTT. This encodes CASSSLGGLAGDTDTQYF.

This chain uses TRBV6-5 with TRBJ2-3; 9 bases match TRBD2. Germline V lookup: CDR1 MNHEY, CDR2 SVGAGI. The trim removed 6 bases at V and 1 base at J, leaving 5 bases unmatched. This CDR3 has 15 residues. The DNA for the CDR3 is TGTGCCAGCAGCCGCGGGGGGGCCGGCACAGATACGCAGTATTTT. Its translation is CASSRGGAGTDTQYF.

CDR3 protein: CASSNKGFGSPLHF. CDR3 nucleotide sequence: TGTGCCAGCAGTAATAAGGGTTTTGGTTCACCCCTCCACTTT. The chain combines TRBV3-1 (or the pseudogene TRBV3-2) with TRBJ1-6; no definite D call. This CDR3 has 14 residues. Trimming took off 6 bases at V and 9 bases at J, with 15 bases between the two ends. Germline CDR1 and CDR2: LGHDT and YNNKEL (reference sequence).

This clone was seen a few times. This chain uses TRBV24-1 with TRBJ2-1, with D uncertain. This CDR3 spans 13 amino acids. CDR1 and CDR2 from the germline V gene are KGHDR and SFDVKD. V dropped 4 bases and J dropped 7 bases, with 10 bases sitting between them. This CDR3 is CATSELWGNEQFF. DNA for the CDR3: TGTGCCACCAGTGAACTGTGGGGAAATGAGCAGTTCTTC.

This clone appeared a few times. The chain has TRBV13 and TRBJ1-5, with 9 bases lining up with TRBD1. CDR1 is PRHDT and CDR2 is FYEKMQ in the germline V gene (reference sequence). V dropped 4 bases and J dropped 7; count of bases not matched to a gene: 8. The CDR3 spans 15 residues. The CDR3 DNA reads TGTGCCAGCAGCTCCCGGGACAGGGCTGGCCAGCCCCAGCATTTT. Encoded protein: CASSSRDRAGQPQHF.

The gene calls are TRBV6-6 and TRBJ2-3, with 8 bases matching TRBD1. This CDR3 comprises 14 residues. Germline V lookup: CDR1 MNHNY, CDR2 SVGAGI (reference sequence). The ends lost 4 bases at V and 4 bases at J; junction bases unmatched: 4. The CDR3 bases are TGTGCCAGCAGTTCGGGCAGGGGGCCAGATACGCAGTATTTT. It encodes CASSSGRGPDTQYF.

With regard to this clone: At one boundary the junction diverges from the germline segment, which might be a read error. Other DNA sequences of this sample code for an identical CDR3. The V call is TRBV4-2, the J call TRBJ1-5; D may be TRBD1 (5 bases). This CDR3 has 15 amino acids. The germline gives CDR1 LGHNA, CDR2 YNFKEQ. The CDR3 sequence is CASSQVVTGHQPQHF. The CDR3 nucleotides are TGTGCCAGTAGCCAAGTGGTCACAGGACATCAGCCCCAGCATTTT.

The chain couples TRBV24-1 to TRBJ1-1; TRBD1 agrees at 7 bases. The CDR3 totals 14 residues. J was trimmed by 1 base and V by 4 bases; bases with no gene match: 2. Germline V CDR1 and CDR2: KGHDR, SFDVKD. CDR3 loop: CATSDHRGNTEAFF. The CDR3 DNA reads TGTGCCACCAGTGACCACAGGGGGAACACTGAAGCTTTCTTT.

The chain recombines TRBV6-2 or TRBV6-3 with TRBJ2-1; 14 bases fit TRBD2. The V and J ends lost 6 bases and 0 bases, in that order; junction bases with no gene match: 7. The CDR3 sequence is 18 residues long. CDR1 MNHEY and CDR2 SVGEGT come from the germline V gene. The CDR3 here is CASSRLAGGLSSYNEQFF. CDR3 DNA sequence: TGTGCCAGCAGCCGACTAGCGGGAGGGCTTAGCTCCTACAATGAGCAGTTCTTC.

This chain uses TRBV24-1 with TRBJ1-5, with no clear D. Germline V gene sequence: CDR1 KGHDR, CDR2 SFDVKD. This CDR3 comprises 15 residues. The germline V and J ends were trimmed by 2 bases and 5 bases, with 12 bases remaining between them. The CDR3 spells CATSDSRGWDQPQHF. Written as DNA, the CDR3 is TGTGCCACCAGTGATTCTCGAGGGTGGGATCAGCCCCAGCATTTT.

The rearrangement uses TRBV13 and TRBJ2-6, with a possible D match to TRBD1 (6 bases). The CDR3 spans 18 residues. Trimming removed 3 bases at V and 3 bases at J, with 18 bases between. Germline values: CDR1 PRHDT, CDR2 FYEKMQ (reference sequence). This CDR3 is CASSFTSGTNFGANVLTF. CDR3 DNA: TGTGCCAGCAGCTTTACTTCAGGGACAAATTTTGGGGCCAACGTCCTGACTTTC.

The CDR3 reads CASSLAGTSGYEQYF. Here the CDR3 DNA reads TGTGCCAGCAGCTTAGCCGGGACTAGCGGATACGAGCAGTACTTC. The chain uses TRBV7-6 and TRBJ2-7, with 11 bases that match TRBD2. The CDR3 extends over 15 amino acids. Germline loops: CDR1 SGHVS, CDR2 FNYEAQ. V dropped 0 bases and J dropped 4; count of bases not matched to a gene: 2.

The V gene is TRBV30, the J gene TRBJ1-5; 9 bases match TRBD1. From germline, CDR1 is GTSNPN and CDR2 SVGIG (reference sequence). The trim removed 1 base at V and 5 bases at J, leaving 3 bases unmatched. The CDR3 covers 14 residues. The DNA for the CDR3 is TGTGCCTGGAGTGCCTGGACAGGGGATCAGCCCCAGCATTTT. Translating it yields CAWSAWTGDQPQHF.

This chain joins TRBV28 and TRBJ2-3, with 9 bases that match TRBD2. CDR1 and CDR2 (germline): MDHEN, SYDVKM. The V gene end was trimmed by 5 bases and the J gene end by 0 bases; junction bases not matched to a gene: 3. This CDR3 comprises 15 residues. CDR3: CASSLAGPSTDTQYF. The DNA of the CDR3 is TGTGCCAGCAGTCTAGCGGGACCCAGCACAGATACGCAGTATTTT.

This clone appeared a single time. This chain links TRBV1 with TRBJ2-3; the DNA was not compared with TRBD2, the D call given in the table. TRBV1 is marked as a pseudogene. The CDR3 loop spans 19 amino acids. Here the CDR3 reads CTSSQAWTSGTNSTDTQYF. In DNA form, the CDR3 reads TGCACCAGCAGCCAAGCTTGGACTAGCGGGACAAATAGCACAGATACGCAGTATTTT.

Notes on this clone: A junction end diverges from the germline sequence, so it may reflect a read error. The chain is built from TRBV6-5 and TRBJ2-3; either TRBD1 or TRBD2 may supply D (5 bases each). The V gene's germline CDR1 is MNHEY and CDR2 SVGAGI. The CDR3 totals 15 residues. CDR3 in DNA: TGTGCCAGCAGTAACTCAGGGCGGGCCACAGATACGCAGTATTTT. The encoded protein is CASSNSGRATDTQYF.

The V and J genes are TRBV19 and TRBJ1-5; tentatively, D is TRBD1 (6 bases). Germline V gene lookup returns CDR1 LNHDA and CDR2 SQIVND (reference sequence). Between the trimmed V and J ends, which lost 1 base and 7 bases, there was a span of 14 bases. The CDR3 is 15 amino acids. CDR3 nucleotides: TGTGCCAGTAGTATAGTCGCAGGGGCTGCCCAGCCCCAGCATTTT. Protein product: CASSIVAGAAQPQHF.

The rearrangement joins TRBV30 to TRBJ1-1, with 10 bases that match TRBD1. The V segment lost 4 bases and the J segment 5 bases; nucleotides outside the gene matches: 10. The CDR3 length is 15 residues. The germline gives CDR1 GTSNPN, CDR2 SVGIG (reference sequence). The CDR3 region is CAWKSVGQGGTEAFF. CDR3 coding DNA: TGTGCCTGGAAATCCGTCGGACAGGGGGGGACTGAAGCTTTCTTT. The entire variable domain, with the rest obtained from reference TRBV30 and TRBJ1-1, is as follows: SQTIHQWPATLVQPVGSPLSLECTVEGTSNPNLYWYRQAAGRGLQLLFYSVGIGQISSEVPQNLSASRPQDRQFILSSKKLLLSDSGFYLCAWKSVGQGGTEAFFGQGTRLTVV.

The rearrangement joins TRBV6-5 to TRBJ1-5; D not resolved. V dropped 2 bases and J dropped 0 bases, with 2 bases sitting between them. CDR1 and CDR2 from the germline V gene are MNHEY and SVGAGI. There are 13 residues in the CDR3. The CDR3 coding sequence is TGTGCCAGCAGTTACGGTAGCAATCAGCCCCAGCATTTT. Protein: CASSYGSNQPQHF.

This clone occurred once. This sequence joins TRBV6-5 and TRBJ1-5; 9 nucleotides agree with TRBD1. Losses at the gene ends were 5 bases for V and 2 bases for J; bases not matched to a gene: 4. Germline CDR1 MNHEY, CDR2 SVGAGI. The CDR3 spans 15 residues. DNA for the CDR3: TGTGCCAGCAGTAGCCGACAGGGGGGCAATCAGCCCCAGCATTTT. Protein sequence: CASSSRQGGNQPQHF.

The chain is built from TRBV18 and TRBJ1-2; a possible D gene is TRBD1 (5 bases). CDR1 and CDR2 (germline): KGHSH, LQKENI. Deletions cut 3 bases from V and 5 bases from J, with 10 bases between. The CDR3 totals 13 residues. The CDR3 loop is CASSPDTGYGYTF. The CDR3, as DNA: TGTGCCAGCTCACCCGATACAGGATATGGCTACACCTTC.

The chain joins TRBV7-9 to TRBJ1-1; D gene uncertain. Trimming stripped 1 base from V and 8 bases from J, with 8 bases between. The germline V gene encodes CDR1 SEHNR and CDR2 FQNEAQ (reference sequence). The CDR3 covers 12 residues. The CDR3 DNA follows: TGTGCCAGCAGCTTAGAGCTCATGGAAGCTTTCTTT. This translates into CASSLELMEAFF.

This clone has a handful of counts. The chain has TRBV6-5 and TRBJ2-3, with D hard to call. V lost 8 bases and J lost 5, with 11 bases in between. The CDR3 extends over 12 amino acids. Germline V gene data show CDR1 as MNHEY and CDR2 as SVGAGI. The chain's CDR3 is CASGLGQDTQYF. DNA of the CDR3: TGTGCCAGCGGCCTCGGGCAAGATACGCAGTATTTT.